The 18 T cell receptor beta chains below were found in one sample sequenced in a study of blood T cell repertoires in COVID-19. Libraries were prepared by immunoSEQ multiplex PCR; TCRdb keeps only in-frame clonotypes and omits some of them. The sample records 170,000 or so clones, about 86% being singletons. Sample: peripheral blood. The receptor source for this set is a man in his fifties or sixties with active or convalescent COVID-19.

The chain uses TRBV28 and TRBJ1-2, with unresolved D. V lost 6 bases and J 0 bases, leaving 14 bases between the germline ends. Germline loops: CDR1 MDHEN, CDR2 SYDVKM. The CDR3 extends over 15 amino acids. CDR3 sequence: CASSHDWTANYGYTF. CDR3 bases: TGTGCCAGCAGCCACGATTGGACTGCTAACTATGGCTACACCTTC.

V is TRBV4-1 and J is TRBJ1-4; D is possibly TRBD1 (5 bases). CDR1 is MGHRA, CDR2 YSYEKL, per germline. V dropped 5 bases and J dropped 4 bases, with 14 bases sitting between them. This CDR3 comprises 15 residues. The CDR3 loop is CASSNLGLINEKLFF. The CDR3 coding sequence is TGCGCCAGCAGCAACCTGGGACTGATTAATGAAAAACTGTTTTTT.

This clone was found once. V gene TRBV11-3 combines with J gene TRBJ2-5; a weak D match, TRBD1 (5 bases). The CDR3 totals 14 residues. Trimming left V 5 bases short and J 2 bases short, with 12 bases between. Germline-derived CDR1 and CDR2 are SGHNT and YENEEA. The CDR3 here is CASSTRQNQETQYF. The CDR3 nucleotides read TGTGCCAGCAGCACCCGACAGAATCAAGAGACCCAGTACTTC. The full variable domain, with the rest looked up from reference TRBV11-3 and TRBJ2-5, is EAGVVQSPRYKIIEKKQPVAFWCNPISGHNTLYWYLQNLGQGPELLIRYENEEAVDDSQLPKDRFSAERLKGVDSTLKIQPAELGDSAVYLCASSTRQNQETQYFGPGTRLLVL.

This clone is labeled as large. The CDR3 sequence is CASRGDLYYEQYF. The CDR3 nucleotides are TGCGCCAGCAGAGGGGACTTGTACTACGAGCAGTACTTC. The chain combines TRBV5-1 with TRBJ2-7, with D possibly being TRBD2 (6 bases). CDR3 length: 13 amino acids. Trimming removed 5 bases at V and 3 bases at J, with 12 bases between. Germline V CDR1 and CDR2: SGHRS, YFSETQ.

The chain employs TRBV7-9 and TRBJ2-1, with 7 positions matching TRBD1. The CDR3 totals 15 residues. Germline V lookup: CDR1 SEHNR, CDR2 FQNEAQ (reference sequence). After removal of 5 bases from V and 8 bases from J, the junction contained 12 bases not matched to a gene. DNA of the CDR3: TGTGCCAGCAGCCCAAGAAGACAGGGTCTCGATGAGCAGTTCTTC. It specifies CASSPRRQGLDEQFF.

This clone was detected only a few times. This chain joins TRBV3-1 (or the pseudogene TRBV3-2) and TRBJ1-1; D perhaps matches TRBD1 (5 bases). This CDR3 spans 14 amino acids. V lost 1 base and J lost 6, with 12 bases in between. The germline CDR1 and CDR2 sequences are LGHDT and YNNKEL (reference sequence). The CDR3 spells CASSQVSGDPEAFF. The CDR3 DNA follows: TGTGCCAGCAGCCAAGTTTCGGGGGACCCTGAAGCTTTCTTT.

V and J are TRBV6-4 and TRBJ2-1; 8 bases match TRBD2. Germline assignment: CDR1 MRHNA and CDR2 SNTAGT. Unmatched junction bases numbered 6, after V lost 3 bases and J lost 8 bases. The CDR3 covers 14 residues. CDR3 sequence reads: CASSERGEAHEQFF. CDR3 in DNA: TGTGCCAGCAGTGAGCGGGGGGAGGCCCATGAGCAGTTCTTC.

V and J are TRBV10-1 and TRBJ2-3; 8 bases map to TRBD2. The CDR3 totals 18 residues. Germline V CDR1 and CDR2: WNHNN, SYGVQD (reference sequence). V lost 0 bases and J lost 0; bases outside the gene matches: 8. The CDR3: CASSESLAGTTSTDTQYF. CDR3 DNA: TGCGCCAGCAGTGAGTCGTTAGCGGGAACCACTAGCACAGATACGCAGTATTTT.

V usage is TRBV18 and J usage is TRBJ2-1, with 9 bases that match TRBD2. The germline CDR1 and CDR2 sequences are KGHSH and LQKENI. CDR3 length: 15 amino acids. J was trimmed by 6 bases and V by 3 bases; bases with no gene match: 6. The chain's CDR3 is CASSPTLAGPNEQFF. The CDR3 region has the DNA TGTGCCAGCTCACCGACTCTAGCGGGGCCCAATGAGCAGTTCTTC.

The J gene is TRBJ1-5, the V gene TRBV19, with 12 bases matching TRBD1. This CDR3 has 15 residues. The ends lost 6 bases at V and 6 bases at J; junction bases unmatched: 6. Germline CDR1 LNHDA, CDR2 SQIVND (reference sequence). CDR3 nucleotide sequence: TGTGCCAGTAGGGGGACAGGGGGCCCTTCTCAGCCCCAGCATTTT. Translation: CASRGTGGPSQPQHF.

In DNA form, the CDR3 reads TGTGCCAGCAGTTACTCCCAACAGGCCTACCCTTCGGGCTACACCTTC. Translating gives CASSYSQQAYPSGYTF. V usage is TRBV6-5 and J usage is TRBJ1-2; maybe TRBD1 (5 bases). The CDR3 is 16 residues long. V lost 0 bases to trimming and J lost 8 bases, with 19 bases between them. Germline V gene sequence: CDR1 MNHEY, CDR2 SVGAGI.

The chain recombines TRBV19 with TRBJ2-3, with D unclear. Between the trimmed V and J ends, which lost 5 bases and 4 bases, there was a span of 7 bases. The CDR3 extends over 12 amino acids. CDR1 is LNHDA and CDR2 is SQIVND in the germline V gene (reference sequence). DNA of the CDR3: TGTGCCAGTAGTGTAACAGCAGATACGCAGTATTTT. It yields the protein CASSVTADTQYF. The variable domain in full, with the rest retrieved from reference TRBV19 and TRBJ2-3, is DGGITQSPKYLFRKEGQNVTLSCEQNLNHDAMYWYRQDPGQGLRLIYYSQIVNDFQKGDIAEGYSVSREKKESFPLTVTSAQKNPTAFYLCASSVTADTQYFGPGTRLTVL.

The sample holds one count of this clone. V usage is TRBV18 and J usage is TRBJ2-7, with a possible D match to TRBD2 (5 bases). The CDR3 consists of 14 residues. The germline V gene encodes CDR1 KGHSH and CDR2 LQKENI. Trimming pared 3 bases from V and 2 bases from J, leaving 11 bases between. This CDR3 reads CASSPQEVPYEQYF. In DNA form, the CDR3 reads TGTGCCAGCTCACCCCAGGAGGTTCCCTACGAGCAGTACTTC. Supplemented by reference TRBV18 and TRBJ2-7, the full variable domain reads NAGVMQNPRHLVRRRGQEARLRCSPMKGHSHVYWYRQLPEEGLKFMVYLQKENIIDESGMPKERFSAEFPKEGPSILRIQQVVRGDSAAYFCASSPQEVPYEQYFGPGTRLTVT.

The chain combines TRBV5-5 with TRBJ1-5; D remains ambiguous. This CDR3 is 18 amino acids long. Trimming removed 4 bases at V and 3 bases at J, with 23 bases between. The germline CDR1 and CDR2 sequences are SGHKS and YYEKEE (reference sequence). CDR3: CASSPVLQAIYDNQPQHF. Written as DNA, the CDR3 is TGTGCCAGCAGCCCAGTTTTGCAGGCTATTTATGACAATCAGCCCCAGCATTTT. The variable domain in full, completed from reference TRBV5-5 and TRBJ1-5, reads DAGVTQSPTHLIKTRGQQVTLRCSPISGHKSVSWYQQVLGQGPQFIFQYYEKEERGRGNFPDRFSARQFPNYSSELNVNALLLGDSALYLCASSPVLQAIYDNQPQHFGDGTRLSIL.

The chain links TRBV7-3 to TRBJ1-6, with unresolved D. V was shortened by 5 bases and J by 6 bases, with 11 bases between the two germline ends. Germline CDR1 reads SGHTA; CDR2 reads FQGTGA. The CDR3 has 14 residues. The CDR3 is CASSGGMFNSPLHF. CDR3 nucleotides: TGTGCCAGCAGCGGCGGGATGTTTAATTCACCCCTCCACTTT.

The V and J genes are TRBV2 and TRBJ2-5, with TRBD1 as a possible D gene (6 bases). The CDR3 totals 14 residues. Germline assignment: CDR1 SNHLY and CDR2 FYNNEI. The V and J ends lost 3 bases and 3 bases respectively, with 11 bases between them. In DNA, the CDR3 is TGTGCCAGCAGTGAGAAAAACAGGGAAGAGACCCAGTACTTC. Protein sequence: CASSEKNREETQYF.

This chain connects TRBV7-3 to TRBJ1-1; D ambiguous. V was shortened by 3 bases and J by 4 bases, with 15 bases between the two germline ends. The CDR3 extends over 15 amino acids. Germline lookup yields CDR1 SGHTA and CDR2 FQGTGA. The CDR3 sequence is CASSLSGAPGTEAFF. CDR3 bases: TGTGCCAGCAGCTTGTCGGGTGCCCCGGGCACTGAAGCTTTCTTT.

The chain links TRBV11-3 to TRBJ2-1, with TRBD2 matching over 8 bases. The CDR3 runs 13 residues. V lost 3 bases, J lost 9 bases, and 4 bases stayed unmatched. Looked up from germline, CDR1 is SGHNT and CDR2 is YENEEA. This CDR3 reads CASSLELAAEQFF. CDR3 nucleotide sequence: TGTGCCAGCAGCTTGGAACTAGCGGCTGAGCAGTTCTTC.